Only a few counts were recorded for the clone carrying this T cell receptor beta chain. What it binds is unknown. The data are from a study of cytomegalovirus exposure and HLA in healthy donors. Study outcomes and limitations: Looking again later, the authors saw that most CMV-associated TCR beta chains seemed HLA-restricted. In vitro confirmation showed a few CMV-associated chains to be CMV antigen specific. Judged likely to be a sequencing artifact was a cluster of highly shared sequence variants. The authors assumed roughly uniform sequencing depth across donors for presence/absence analyses.

Looked up from germline, CDR1 is LGHNA and CDR2 is YNFKEQ. The CDR3 has 14 amino acids. Germline trimming cut 3 bases from V and 6 bases from J; bases unmatched to any gene: 5. PCR employed 60 Vbeta and 13 Jbeta primers. This table comes from immunoSEQ multiplex PCR, and its TCRdb copy is limited to in-frame clones, with some not included. The sample has approximately 150,000 clones; around two thirds are singletons. The rearrangement uses TRBV4-2 and TRBJ1-2; 9 bases line up with TRBD1. The TCR comes from a male donor in good health and CMV-seronegative. The sequencing input was PBMCs. The CDR3 DNA sequence: TGTGCCAGCAGCCATGAGGGACAGGGCGATGGCTACACCTTC. Translation: CASSHEGQGDGYTF.